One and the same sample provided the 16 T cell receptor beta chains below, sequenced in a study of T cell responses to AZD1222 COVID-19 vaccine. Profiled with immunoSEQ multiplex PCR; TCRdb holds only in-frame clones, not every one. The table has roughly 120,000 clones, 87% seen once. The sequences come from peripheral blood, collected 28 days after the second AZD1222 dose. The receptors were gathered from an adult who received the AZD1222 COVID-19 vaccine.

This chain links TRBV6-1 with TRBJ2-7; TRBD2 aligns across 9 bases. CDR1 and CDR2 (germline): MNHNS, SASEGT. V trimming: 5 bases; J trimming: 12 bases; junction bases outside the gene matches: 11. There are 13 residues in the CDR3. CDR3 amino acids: CASSSYSGRDPYF. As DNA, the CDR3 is TGTGCCAGCAGTTCCTATAGCGGGAGAGATCCGTACTTC.

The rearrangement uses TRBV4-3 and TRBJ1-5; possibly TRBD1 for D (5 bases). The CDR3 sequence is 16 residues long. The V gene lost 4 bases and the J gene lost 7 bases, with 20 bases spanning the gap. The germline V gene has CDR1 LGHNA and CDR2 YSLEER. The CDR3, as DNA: TGCGCCAGCAGCCGAAGATTGGAGGACAAGGGCCAGCCCCAGCATTTT. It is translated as CASSRRLEDKGQPQHF.

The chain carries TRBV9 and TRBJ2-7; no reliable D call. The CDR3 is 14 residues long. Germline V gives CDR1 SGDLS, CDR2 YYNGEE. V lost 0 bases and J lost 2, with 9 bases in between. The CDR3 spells CASSVGSSPYEQYF. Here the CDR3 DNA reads TGTGCCAGCAGCGTAGGTAGTTCCCCCTACGAGCAGTACTTC.

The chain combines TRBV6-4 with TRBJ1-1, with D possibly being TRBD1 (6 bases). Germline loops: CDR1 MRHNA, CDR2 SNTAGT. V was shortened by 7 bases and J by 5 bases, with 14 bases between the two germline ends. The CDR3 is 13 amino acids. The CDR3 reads CASKEGDGTEAFF. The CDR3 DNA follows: TGTGCCAGCAAAGAGGGGGACGGGACTGAAGCTTTCTTT.

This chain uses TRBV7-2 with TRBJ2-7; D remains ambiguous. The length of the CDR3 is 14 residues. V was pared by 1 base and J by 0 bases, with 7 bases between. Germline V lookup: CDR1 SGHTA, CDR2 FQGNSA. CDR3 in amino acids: CASSLVGSSYEQYF. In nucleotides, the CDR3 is TGTGCCAGCAGCTTAGTGGGCAGCTCCTACGAGCAGTACTTC.

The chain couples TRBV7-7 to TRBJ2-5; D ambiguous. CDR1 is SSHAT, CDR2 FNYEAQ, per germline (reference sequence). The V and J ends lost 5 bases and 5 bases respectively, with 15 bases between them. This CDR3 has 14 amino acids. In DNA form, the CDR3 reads TGTGCCAGCAGCCCCACCGGGCGGCGGGAGACCCAGTACTTC. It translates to CASSPTGRRETQYF.

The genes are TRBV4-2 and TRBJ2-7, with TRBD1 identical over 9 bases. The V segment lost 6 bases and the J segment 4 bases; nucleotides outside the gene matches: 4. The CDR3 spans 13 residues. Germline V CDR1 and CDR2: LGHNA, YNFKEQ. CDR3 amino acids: CASRQDRGYEQYF. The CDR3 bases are TGTGCCAGCAGACAGGACAGGGGATACGAGCAGTACTTC.

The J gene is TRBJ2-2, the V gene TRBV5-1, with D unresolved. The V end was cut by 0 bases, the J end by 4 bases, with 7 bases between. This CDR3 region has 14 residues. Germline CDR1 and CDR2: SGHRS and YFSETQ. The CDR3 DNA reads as TGCGCCAGCAGCTTGGAGGGCCCCACCGGGGAGCTGTTTTTT. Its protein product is CASSLEGPTGELFF. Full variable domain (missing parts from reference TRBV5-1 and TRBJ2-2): KAGVTQTPRYLIKTRGQQVTLSCSPISGHRSVSWYQQTPGQGLQFLFEYFSETQRNKGNFPGRFSGRQFSNSRSEMNVSTLELGDSALYLCASSLEGPTGELFFGEGSRLTVL.

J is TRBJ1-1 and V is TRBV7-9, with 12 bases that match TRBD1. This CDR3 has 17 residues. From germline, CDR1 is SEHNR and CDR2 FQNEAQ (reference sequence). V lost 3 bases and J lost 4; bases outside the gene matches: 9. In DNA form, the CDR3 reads TGTGCCAGCAGCTTCCCGGGACAGGGGGCTCGAGGCACTGAAGCTTTCTTT. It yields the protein CASSFPGQGARGTEAFF.

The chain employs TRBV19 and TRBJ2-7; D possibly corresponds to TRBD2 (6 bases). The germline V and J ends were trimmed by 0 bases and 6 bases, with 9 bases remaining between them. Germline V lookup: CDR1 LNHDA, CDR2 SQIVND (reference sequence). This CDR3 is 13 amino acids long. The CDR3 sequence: CASSIEGGAEQYF. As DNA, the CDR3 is TGTGCCAGTAGTATAGAAGGCGGGGCCGAGCAGTACTTC.

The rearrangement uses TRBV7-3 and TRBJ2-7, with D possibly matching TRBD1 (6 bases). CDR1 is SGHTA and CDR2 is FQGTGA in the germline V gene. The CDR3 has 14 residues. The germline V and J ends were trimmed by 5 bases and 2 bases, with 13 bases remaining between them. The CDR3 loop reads CASSPGAGAYEQYF. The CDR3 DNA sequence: TGTGCCAGCAGCCCAGGGGCAGGGGCCTACGAGCAGTACTTC.

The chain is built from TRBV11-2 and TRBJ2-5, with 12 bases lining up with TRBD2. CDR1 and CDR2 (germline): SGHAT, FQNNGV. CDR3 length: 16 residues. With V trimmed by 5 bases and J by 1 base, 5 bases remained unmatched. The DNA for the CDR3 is TGTGCCAGCAGCATCGGACTAGCGGGGCTCCAAGAGACCCAGTACTTC. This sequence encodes CASSIGLAGLQETQYF.

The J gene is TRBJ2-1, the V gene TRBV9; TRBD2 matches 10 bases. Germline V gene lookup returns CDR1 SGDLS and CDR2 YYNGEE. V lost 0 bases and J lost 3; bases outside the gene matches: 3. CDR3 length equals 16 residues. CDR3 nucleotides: TGTGCCAGCAGCGTAGAATCTAGCGGGGGCTACAATGAGCAGTTCTTC. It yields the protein CASSVESSGGYNEQFF.

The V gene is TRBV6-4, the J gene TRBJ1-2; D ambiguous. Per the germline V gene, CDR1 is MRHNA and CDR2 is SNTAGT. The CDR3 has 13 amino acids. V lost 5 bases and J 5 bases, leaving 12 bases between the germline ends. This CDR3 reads CASSLNRGYGYTF. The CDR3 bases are TGTGCCAGCAGTCTTAATCGGGGATATGGCTACACCTTC.

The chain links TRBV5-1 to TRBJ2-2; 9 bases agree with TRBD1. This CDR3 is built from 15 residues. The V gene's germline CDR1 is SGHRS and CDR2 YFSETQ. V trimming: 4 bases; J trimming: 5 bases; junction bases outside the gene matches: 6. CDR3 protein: CASSPGQGYTGELFF. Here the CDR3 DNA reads TGCGCCAGCAGCCCAGGACAGGGGTATACCGGGGAGCTGTTTTTT.

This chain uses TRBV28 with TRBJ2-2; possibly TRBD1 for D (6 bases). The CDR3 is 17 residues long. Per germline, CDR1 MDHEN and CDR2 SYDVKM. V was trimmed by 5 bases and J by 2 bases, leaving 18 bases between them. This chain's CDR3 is CASSALGHTSNTGELFF. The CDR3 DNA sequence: TGTGCCAGCAGTGCACTGGGACACACCTCTAACACCGGGGAGCTGTTTTTT.